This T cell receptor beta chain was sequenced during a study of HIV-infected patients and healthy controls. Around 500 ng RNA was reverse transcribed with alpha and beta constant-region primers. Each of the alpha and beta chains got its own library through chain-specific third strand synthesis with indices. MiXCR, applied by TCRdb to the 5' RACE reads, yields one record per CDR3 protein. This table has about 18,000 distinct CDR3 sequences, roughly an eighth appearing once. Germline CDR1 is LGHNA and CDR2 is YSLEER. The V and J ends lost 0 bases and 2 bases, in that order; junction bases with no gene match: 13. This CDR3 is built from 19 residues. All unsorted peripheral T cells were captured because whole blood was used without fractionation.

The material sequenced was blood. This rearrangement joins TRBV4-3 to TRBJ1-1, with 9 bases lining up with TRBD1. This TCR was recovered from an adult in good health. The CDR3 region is CASSQDSETGGTTNTEAFF. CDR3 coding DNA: TGCGCCAGCAGCCAAGATTCGGAAACAGGGGGCACGACAAACACTGAAGCTTTCTTT.